Included here is one T cell receptor (beta chain) sequence, with context. This clonotype was counted only a few times. Its antigen remains undetermined. The input lacks base qualities; no much larger clone sits a single base away. Only healthy Caucasian donors were included. The twin cohort consisted of three pairs of female monozygotic twins, all aged roughly 18 to 30 years. Positive isolation kits from Invitrogen were used to isolate the CD4+ and CD8+ T cell populations. CDR1 and CDR2, looked up from the germline V gene, are SGDLS and YYNGEE. Measured from the cysteine to the phenylalanine, the CDR3 is 14 residues long. The CDR3 DNA has 42 bases and is translated from base 1. Between the V and J ends, shortened by 0 bases and 1 base respectively, the junction contains 8 bases. The library was built by means of 5' RACE. For sequencing, an Illumina HiSeq 2000 was employed. Template switching added a universal primer binding site, and the final cDNA carried a unique molecular identifier that allowed TCR cDNA molecules to be counted accurately. Specific primers in the conserved constant-segment region were used to synthesize first-strand cDNA for the TCR alpha and beta chains. To control for contamination, each cDNA library was double barcoded with a SMART-Mk sample barcode plus Illumina barcodes. Two successive PCR steps introduced TruSeq adapter sequences along with Illumina sample barcodes. Sequencing of the TCR alpha and beta cDNA libraries was done on the Illumina HiSeq platform using custom primers. For the original study's pipeline: MiGEC was used to process raw reads and extract unique molecular identifiers, and MiXCR was used to find CDR3 positions. Recombination models were inferred per individual with the repgenHMM and IGoR tools using an EM algorithm. Shared clonotype analysis was performed with the tcR package in R, normalizing sharing by the product of cloneset sizes. To study raw recombination without the effects of thymic and clonal selection, out-of-frame nonproductive sequences were analyzed. TCRdb's own reprocessing of the public reads used fastp at Q25 and MiXCR and kept productive beta chains. Under each unique CDR3 protein, matching rows form one entry showing the most common genes and DNA. TCRdb assigned the V and J calls; the authors' analysis was not used. The sample table shows fewer than 250,000 distinct CDR3 sequences, and 6% to 8.5% are seen once. Of the sample, under 7% falls within the top ten clones.

The source of the sample is a study of identical twins (dated by TCRdb to the mid-2010s). Study-wide context: To test whether fetal clonotypes persist, the study used deep sequencing on TCR alpha and beta repertoires from monozygotic twins, unrelated adults of various ages, and cord blood. Replicate twin experiments were performed at different times using different library preparation protocols to rule out contamination. The investigation overall reported the following: Compared with coincidental sharing between unrelated individuals, an excess of low generation-probability sequences was observed among out-of-frame TCR alpha sequences shared between twins. Zero-insertion analyses could be partly confounded by invariant T cells such as MAIT and iNKT, though diverse VJ usage argued against such confounding for most clonotypes. Abundant cord blood beta clonotypes carried fewer insertions; young adult naive repertoires showed a weaker similar trend, while memory repertoires showed none. Conclusions relied on cross-sectional statistical analysis, since the same donors could not be followed over many years. In monozygotic twins, recombination models systematically underestimated out-of-frame TCR alpha sharing, but the models matched the sharing seen between unrelated individuals. The excess sharing between twins in beta out-of-frame sequences was weaker because fewer shared sequences reduced the signal-to-noise ratio.

These same data were also listed under a study on yellow fever vaccine responses in identical twins. Reported in the second study: The T cell response to vaccination in identical twins was reported by the authors to appear partly convergent and partly personalized. Focusing on identical twins, the study followed the T cell clones that responded to the vaccine, and did so with precision.

The source of this sequence is a woman between 18 and 29 years old in good health. The receptor chain draws on TRBV9 and TRBJ2-7; there is no confident call for the D gene. Material for sequencing was CD8+ T cells sorted from blood. The DNA is as follows: TGTGCCAGCAGCGTAGCCGACTGGTCCTACGAGCAGTACTTC. Its coded protein is CASSVADWSYEQYF.